The 3 T cell receptor beta chains below come from one sample, sequenced in a study of Ad26.COV2.S vaccination and SARS-CoV-2 variants. Treatment described: 15 to 20 received Ad26.COV2.S at low or high dose, single or two shots; 5 received placebo; per-sample allocation not given. Samples were taken on day 63 after the first vaccine or placebo injection. The assay was immunoSEQ multiplex PCR, and TCRdb's table has in-frame clones only and misses some. The sample lists 440,000 or so clones, 90% occurring once. The input for sequencing was peripheral blood, taken in a trial of Ad26.COV2.S vaccine versus placebo. The receptor set was obtained from a person aged 18-60 years who received the Ad26.COV2.S COVID-19 vaccine or a placebo.

The V gene is TRBV7-2, the J gene TRBJ1-1, with D unclear. This CDR3 is built from 14 residues. Trimming stripped 4 bases from V and 1 base from J, with 10 bases between. Germline lookup yields CDR1 SGHTA and CDR2 FQGNSA. As DNA, the CDR3 is TGTGCCAGCAGCTCCTGGGCGGGGAACACTGAAGCTTTCTTT. This encodes CASSSWAGNTEAFF. The complete variable domain, with remaining parts taken from reference TRBV7-2 and TRBJ1-1, reads GAGVSQSPSNKVTEKGKDVELRCDPISGHTALYWYRQSLGQGLEFLIYFQGNSAPDKSGLPSDRFSAERTGGSVSTLTIQRTQQEDSAVYLCASSSWAGNTEAFFGQGTRLTVV.

The rearrangement uses TRBV30 and TRBJ2-3; D possibly corresponds to TRBD2 (5 bases). This CDR3 has 14 amino acids. V was pared by 0 bases and J by 2 bases, with 9 bases between. Germline CDR1 is GTSNPN and CDR2 is SVGIG (reference sequence). CDR3 DNA: TGTGCCTGGAGTGTGAGGACTTTCACAGATACGCAGTATTTT. This codes for CAWSVRTFTDTQYF.

This chain uses TRBV20-1 with TRBJ2-7; D might be TRBD1 or TRBD2, each matching 7 bases. The CDR3 totals 16 residues. Looked up from germline, CDR1 is DFQATT and CDR2 is SNEGSKA (reference sequence). V shed 3 bases and J shed 7 bases, with 25 bases lying between them. Here the CDR3 reads CSASMAGGRGPDEQYF. Here the CDR3 DNA reads TGCAGTGCTAGTATGGCTGGTGGGAGGGGGCCGGATGAGCAGTACTTC.